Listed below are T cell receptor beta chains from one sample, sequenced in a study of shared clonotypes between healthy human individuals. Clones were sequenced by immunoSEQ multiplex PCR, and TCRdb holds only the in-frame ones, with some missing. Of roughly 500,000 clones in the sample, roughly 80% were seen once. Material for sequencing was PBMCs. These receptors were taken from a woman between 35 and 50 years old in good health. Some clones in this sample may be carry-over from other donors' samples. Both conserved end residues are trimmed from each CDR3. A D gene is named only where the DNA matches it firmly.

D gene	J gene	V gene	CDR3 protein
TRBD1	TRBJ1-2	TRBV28	ASSRERTGIGGYT
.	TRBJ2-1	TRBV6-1	ASSEVRDEQF
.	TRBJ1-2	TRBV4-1	ASSQLPLVPGFNYGYT
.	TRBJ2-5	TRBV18	ASSPDERGWEETQY
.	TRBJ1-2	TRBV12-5	ASGLVRGRVYGYT
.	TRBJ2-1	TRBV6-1	ASSSGPNEQF
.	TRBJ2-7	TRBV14	ASSRGPVTYEQY
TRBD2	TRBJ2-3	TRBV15	ATSRDRLAGADTQY
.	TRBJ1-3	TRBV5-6	ASSLAGAEHSGNTIY
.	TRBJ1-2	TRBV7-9	ASSQTTNYGYT
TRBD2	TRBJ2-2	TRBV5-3	ARSLRTSGNLNTGELF
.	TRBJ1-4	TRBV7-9	ASSLVDSIGDGLF
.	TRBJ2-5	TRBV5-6	ASSLSQETQY
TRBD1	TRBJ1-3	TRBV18	ASSPFDRAGNTIY
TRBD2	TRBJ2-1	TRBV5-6	ASSPGLANEQF
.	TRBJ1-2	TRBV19	ASSIDSAGAYGYT
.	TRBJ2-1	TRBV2	ASSDGWGEQF
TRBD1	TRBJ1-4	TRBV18	ASSPGTGGPHLEKLF
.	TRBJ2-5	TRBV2	ASRGGGRKKQETQY
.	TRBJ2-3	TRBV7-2	ASSLGAGDTQY
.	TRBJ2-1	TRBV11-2	ASNRGGVAGPHNEQF
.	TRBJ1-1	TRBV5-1	ASSSRGGRTEAF
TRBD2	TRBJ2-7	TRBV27	ASSLRWTSGSEQY
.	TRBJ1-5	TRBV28	ASRSRGLKKNQPQH
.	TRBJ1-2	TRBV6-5	ASRPDGDYGYT
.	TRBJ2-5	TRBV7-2	ASSPGLPGPETQY
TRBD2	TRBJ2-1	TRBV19	ASSLAGLAYNEQF
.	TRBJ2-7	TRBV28	ASSGGGGQRLYEQY
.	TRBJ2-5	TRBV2	ASAQGLGTQY
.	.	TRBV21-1	ASSKVDLVTYEQY
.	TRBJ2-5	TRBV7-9	ASSLATGTGKTQY
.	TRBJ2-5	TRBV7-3	ASSPQTGETQY
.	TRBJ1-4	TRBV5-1	ASSLGSEGEKLF
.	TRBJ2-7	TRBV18	ASSPTLFYEQY
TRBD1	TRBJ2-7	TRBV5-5	ASSIAGTGIPHEQY
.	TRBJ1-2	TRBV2	ASSESGRYGYT
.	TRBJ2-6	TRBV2	ASIVSLSGANVLT
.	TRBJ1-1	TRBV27	ASRSHSYRTEAF
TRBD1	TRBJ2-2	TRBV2	ASGALGQENTGELF
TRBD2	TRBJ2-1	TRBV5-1	ASSFTSGPRLEQF
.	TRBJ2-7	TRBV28	ASSLLSSYEQY
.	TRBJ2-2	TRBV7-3	ASSLTGTNTGELF
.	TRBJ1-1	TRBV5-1	ASSLMTGGTEAF